This T cell receptor (beta chain) originates from a study of T cell responses to AZD1222 COVID-19 vaccine. The study, taken as a whole, reports: With two AZD1222 doses given, Spike-specific TCR breadth and depth both rose. No day 14 peak samples; only post-peak repertoires were characterized. Clonal diversity may have been underestimated in mostly white British donors.

The CDR3 is 17 amino acids. Worth noting for this clone: Its antigen is undetermined.

Measured with immunoSEQ multiplex PCR; TCRdb has only the in-frame clones, and not every one. The sample records 120,000 to 150,000 clones, 85% to 95% being singletons. The sequencing used peripheral blood, collected on day 0 of AZD1222 vaccination. The chain combines TRBV21-1 with TRBJ2-3; TRBD2 reflects the table's D call only, with no check against the DNA. TRBV21-1 is deemed a pseudogene. This receptor was taken from an adult in good health. The CDR3 DNA reads TGTGCCAGCAGCAAAGACGGGAGACCCGTGGGCACAGATACGCAGTATTTT. This gives the protein CASSKDGRPVGTDTQYF.